This T cell receptor (beta chain) stems from a study of blood T cell repertoires in COVID-19. Study in general: The study drew acute and convalescent COVID-19 samples from the United States, Italy and Spain. PBMCs, B-cell-depleted T cells, or T cells were the source of the cDNA or gDNA that made up the material.

Per the germline V gene, CDR1 is SGDLS and CDR2 is YYNGEE. With V trimmed by 0 bases and J by 7 bases, 2 bases remained unmatched. This CDR3 has 15 amino acids. As originally analysed: Using reference gene primer amplification, nucleated cell counts were estimated. Using immunoSEQ multiplex PCR, the repertoire was profiled, and TCRdb retains in-frame clones only, with some absent. V and J calls and clone size come straight from that table; D and trimming were deduced from the DNA. This table holds roughly 300,000 clones, 75% to 90% found once. The TCR was taken from a woman aged 40 to 50 who had recovered from COVID-19. The sample taken for sequencing was peripheral blood. The rearrangement uses TRBV9 and TRBJ2-3; 13 bases agree with TRBD2. This chain's CDR3 is CASSVAGTSGNTQYF. CDR3 DNA sequence: TGTGCCAGCAGCGTAGCTGGGACTAGCGGGAATACGCAGTATTTT.